This is a list of T cell receptor beta chains from one sample in a study of T cell repertoires in cytomegalovirus infection. TCRdb reanalysed the reads using MiXCR and keeps one entry per CDR3 protein. Among about 900,000 distinct CDR3 sequences listed, around 32% were seen once. Antigens of these TCRs are unknown. Sequencing used cultured CD8+ T cells from PBMCs, obtained from culture after CMV antigen stimulation. Every receptor here comes from a human donor in good health (CMV status not recorded). Some clones in this sample may be carry-over from other donors' samples. Both conserved end residues are part of each CDR3. D genes are given only for firm matches. Only part of the rows carry a size: once, few, many, or a class if the clone is expanded.

j_gene,d_gene,abundance,v_gene,len,CDR3nt,CDR3aa
TRBJ2-1,TRBD1,NA,TRBV7-6,14,TGTGCCAGCAGCACCGGGACAGGGTTCGATGAGCAGTTCTTC,CASSTGTGFDEQFF
TRBJ1-5,NA,many,TRBV7-2,17,TGTGCCAGCAGCTTAGATTTTGCAGGGACTAGCAATCAGCCCCAGCATTTT,CASSLDFAGTSNQPQHF
TRBJ2-2,TRBD1,few,TRBV13,18,TGTGCCAGCAGCCTGGGACAGGGGCCAGACCGGAACACCGGGGAGCTGTTTTTT,CASSLGQGPDRNTGELFF
TRBJ1-2,TRBD1,NA,TRBV6-2/TRBV6-3,17,TGTGCCAGCAGTTACCTCGGTGGGACAGGAGCTAACTATGGCTACACCTTC,CASSYLGGTGANYGYTF
TRBJ1-5,NA,NA,TRBV20-1,12,TGCAGTGTTTCCAGCCAAGTCAAGCCCCAGCATTTT,CSVSSQVKPQHF
TRBJ1-1,NA,NA,TRBV5-1,15,TGCACCAGCAGCTTGGGGTGGACCGGGAACACTGAAGCTTTCTTT,CTSSLGWTGNTEAFF
TRBJ2-1,TRBD1,NA,TRBV6-1,14,TGTGCCAGCTACAGGGGGATTAATTACAATGAGCAGTTCTTC,CASYRGINYNEQFF
TRBJ2-2,NA,few,TRBV19,11,TGTGCCAGTCCAGGGAACGGGGAGCTGTTTTTT,CASPGNGELFF
TRBJ2-1,TRBD2,NA,TRBV7-9,14,TGTGCCAGCAGCTCGGGACTAGCGCGGCATGAGCAGTTCTTC,CASSSGLARHEQFF
TRBJ2-2,NA,many,TRBV7-6,14,TGTGCCAGCAGCTTACTTGTGGGGGCCGGGGAGCTGTTTTTT,CASSLLVGAGELFF
TRBJ1-5,NA,few,TRBV28,15,TGTGCCAGCAGTTTTGCGGGGCCAGGCAATCAGCCCCAGCATTTT,CASSFAGPGNQPQHF
TRBJ1-2,TRBD1,NA,TRBV6-1,16,TGTGCCAGCAGGATGTGGGACAGGGAATACACCTATGGCTACACCTTC,CASRMWDREYTYGYTF
TRBJ2-1,NA,NA,TRBV2,12,TGTGCTCTTATCAGTGGGGACAATGAGCAGTTCTTC,CALISGDNEQFF
TRBJ1-2,NA,few,TRBV7-9,16,TGTGCCAGCAGCCCCCCCACAGGGACCAGCAACTATGGCTACACCTTC,CASSPPTGTSNYGYTF
TRBJ2-2,NA,NA,TRBV2,12,TGTGCCAGCAGTGAATGGTTCGGGGAGCTGTTTTTT,CASSEWFGELFF
TRBJ1-1,NA,many,TRBV7-9,17,TGTGCCAGCAGCTTAACAGGGAAGGAGGGACCGGACACTGAAGCTTTCTTT,CASSLTGKEGPDTEAFF
TRBJ1-1,TRBD1,few,TRBV12-3/TRBV12-4,15,TGTGCCAGCAGTTCTCTCGGGACAGGGGACACTGAAGCTTTCTTT,CASSSLGTGDTEAFF
TRBJ1-1,NA,NA,TRBV15,15,TGTGCCACCAGCAGAGACCGACAGGTTCTCACTGAAGCTTTCTTT,CATSRDRQVLTEAFF
TRBJ2-1,TRBD1,NA,TRBV3-1,12,TGTGCCAGCAGCCAATCCGACAGGGAACAGTTCTTC,CASSQSDREQFF
TRBJ2-3,NA,NA,TRBV20-1,16,TGCAGTGCTAGAGATCTGGGTTCTAGGGGAAGAGATACGCAGTATTTT,CSARDLGSRGRDTQYF
TRBJ1-2,TRBD1,NA,TRBV11-2,18,TGTGCCAGCAGCCCCATGAAAGGGGGCCTTACACCTAACTATGGCTACACCTTC,CASSPMKGGLTPNYGYTF
TRBJ1-5,NA,NA,TRBV27,17,TGTGCCAGCAGTGCCTGGATGAGGGGCGTTGACCTTCAGCCCCAGCATTTT,CASSAWMRGVDLQPQHF
TRBJ2-5,TRBD1,many,TRBV6-5,14,TGTGCCAGCAGGAACAGGGGACAGGTGGAGACCCAGTACTTC,CASRNRGQVETQYF
TRBJ2-6,NA,NA,TRBV3-1,17,TGTGCCAGCAGCCAAGATCATTTCAGCTCTGGGGCCAACGTCCTGACTTTC,CASSQDHFSSGANVLTF
TRBJ2-5,TRBD2,NA,TRBV9,15,TGTGCCAGCAGCAGGTTAGCGGGGCACCAAGAGACCCAGTACTTC,CASSRLAGHQETQYF
TRBJ2-5,TRBD1,NA,TRBV2,17,TGTGCCAGCAGTGAGGGGACACGGACGACAGGGCAAGAGACCCAGTACTTC,CASSEGTRTTGQETQYF
TRBJ2-3,NA,few,TRBV24-1,11,TGTGCCACCAGTGATCGGCAGGGGCAGTATTTT,CATSDRQGQYF
TRBJ1-2,TRBD1,NA,TRBV29-1,15,TGCAGCGTTGAATCTCCCGGGACAGGGGACTATGGCTACACCTTC,CSVESPGTGDYGYTF
TRBJ2-1,TRBD1,many,TRBV6-1,23,TGTGCCAGCAGGTTCTTGGGACAGGCGACCTTTGTCCAAGACCCAAACTCAGCTAATGAGCAGTTCTTC,CASRFLGQATFVQDPNSANEQFF
TRBJ1-5,NA,few,TRBV27,14,TGTGCCAGCAGATTCGGTGGGGAAACACAGCCCCAGCATTTT,CASRFGGETQPQHF
TRBJ1-6,TRBD1,NA,TRBV27,16,TGTGCCAGCAGTCGTCCCGGGACAGGGACTAATTCACCCCTCCACTTT,CASSRPGTGTNSPLHF
TRBJ2-3,TRBD2,few,TRBV24-1,17,TGTGCCACCAGTGAAGTCGGGACTAGCGTTAGCACAGATACGCAGTATTTT,CATSEVGTSVSTDTQYF
TRBJ1-1,NA,NA,TRBV19,13,TGTGCCAGTAGTATCGTCCAGAACACTGAAGCTTTCTTT,CASSIVQNTEAFF
TRBJ2-3,NA,few,TRBV12-3/TRBV12-4,15,TGTGCCAGCAGTTTGCCGGGGGGCCCCCGAGATACGCAGTATTTT,CASSLPGGPRDTQYF
TRBJ1-5,NA,NA,TRBV4-2,15,TGTGCCAGCAGCCAAGAGCGGGGCCTATATCAGCCCCAGCATTTT,CASSQERGLYQPQHF
TRBJ2-2,TRBD1,many,TRBV12-3/TRBV12-4,16,TGTGCCAGCAGTTTTTGGACAGGGAGCGACACCGGGGAGCTGTTTTTT,CASSFWTGSDTGELFF
TRBJ2-1,NA,few,TRBV6-5,18,TGTGCCAGCAGTTATCTCATCACTTCTAGTCTGGGGGGCCATGAGCAGTTCTTC,CASSYLITSSLGGHEQFF
TRBJ2-1,TRBD2,NA,TRBV24-1,19,TGTGCCACCAGTGATAAGTGGCTAGCGGGGGGGCGAGGCGGCAATGAGCAGTTCTTC,CATSDKWLAGGRGGNEQFF
TRBJ1-1,NA,few,TRBV6-5,12,TGTGCCAGCAGTCTAGAGACAGGCGAAGCTTTCTTT,CASSLETGEAFF
TRBJ2-2,NA,NA,TRBV6-5,21,TGTGCCAGCAGTTACTCGTCAATGACAAGCTTAACACCTTTGAGGGCCGGGGAGCTGTTTTTT,CASSYSSMTSLTPLRAGELFF
TRBJ2-3,NA,many,TRBV12-3/TRBV12-4,13,TGTGCCAGCAGTGGCGGAAGCACAGATACGCAGTATTTT,CASSGGSTDTQYF
TRBJ2-3,TRBD2,NA,TRBV9,15,TGTGCCAGCAGCGCTTACGGGGGGGCCACAGATACGCAGTATTTT,CASSAYGGATDTQYF
TRBJ2-3,TRBD2,NA,TRBV4-1,20,TGCGCCAGCAGCCAAGCCCTTCTAAAGACTAGCGGGGCTTCCACAGATACGCAGTATTTT,CASSQALLKTSGASTDTQYF
TRBJ2-5,NA,NA,TRBV4-3,15,TGCGCCAGCAGCCAAGTCGGGGGCAGGCAGGAGACCCAGTACTTC,CASSQVGGRQETQYF
TRBJ2-7,TRBD1,NA,TRBV4-1,22,TGCGCCAGCAGCCAAGATCCCCCTCTAGACGGACAGGGAACCTTACTCCCCTACGAGCAGTACTTC,CASSQDPPLDGQGTLLPYEQYF
TRBJ1-2,TRBD1,few,TRBV27,14,TGTGCCAGCAGTACAAACACAGGGGGCGATGGCTACACCTTC,CASSTNTGGDGYTF
TRBJ2-5,NA,NA,TRBV6-1,15,TGTGCCAGCAGTGAAGCGGCCTCCTGGGGAGAGACCCAGTACTTC,CASSEAASWGETQYF
TRBJ2-3,TRBD1,NA,TRBV19,15,TGTGCCAGTAGGCCAGGGACAGATAGCACAGATACGCAGTATTTT,CASRPGTDSTDTQYF
TRBJ1-2,NA,NA,TRBV6-5,13,TGTGCCAGCAGTTACCTTACCGGGATGGACTACACCTTC,CASSYLTGMDYTF
TRBJ2-1,NA,NA,TRBV28,16,TGTGCCAGCACCGTATTTCGGGGGCGAATCTACAATGAGCAGTTCTTC,CASTVFRGRIYNEQFF
TRBJ2-7,NA,NA,TRBV6-5,14,TGTGCCAGCAGTTACTCGATCGAGGCCTACGAGCAGTACTTC,CASSYSIEAYEQYF
TRBJ2-1,TRBD2,few,TRBV4-1,16,TGCGCCAGCAGCCGAATTCCAGCGGGGGCCCTCAATGAGCAGTTCTTC,CASSRIPAGALNEQFF
TRBJ2-1,TRBD1,many,TRBV7-2,16,TGTGCCAGCAGCTTAGAGCCGGGACAGACAACAAATGAGCAGTTCTTC,CASSLEPGQTTNEQFF
TRBJ2-3,NA,many,TRBV7-6,14,TGTGCCAGCAGCTCCCGGCGAGGGACAGATACGCAGTATTTT,CASSSRRGTDTQYF
TRBJ1-2,NA,many,TRBV6-5,14,TGTGCCAGCAGTTACTCGTCGACCCTATATGGCTACACCTTC,CASSYSSTLYGYTF